This is a list of T cell receptor beta chains from one sample in a study of response to subunit inactivated influenza vaccine. TCRdb ran MiXCR on the RT-PCR reads and lists one entry per CDR3 protein. The table shows approximately 500,000 distinct CDR3 sequences, with 10% to 15% occurring only once. The sample was PBMCs from blood, taken roughly 47 days after vaccination. These receptors all come from a man aged 50 or older who received an inactivated influenza vaccine. Both conserved end residues are part of each CDR3. A D gene is named only where the DNA matches it firmly. Size is omitted from some rows. Given values are once, few, many or a class for expanded clones.

abundance,j_gene,d_gene,v_gene,CDR3nt,CDR3aa
few,TRBJ2-2,-,TRBV4-2,TGTGCCAGCAGCCAAGATTTGGCTGCCGGGGAGCTGTTTTTT,CASSQDLAAGELFF
few,TRBJ2-1,-,TRBV6-2/TRBV6-3,TGTGCCAGCAGGCCTTTGGACCGGTACAATGAGCAGTTCTTC,CASRPLDRYNEQFF
-,TRBJ1-2,TRBD1,TRBV11-2,TGTGCCAGCAGCACCAGGGGGAACTATGGCTACACCTTC,CASSTRGNYGYTF
many,TRBJ2-1,TRBD1,TRBV7-9,TGTGCCAGCAGCTTAGAGGGACAGGGTGAGGATGAGCAGTTCTTC,CASSLEGQGEDEQFF
many,TRBJ2-1,TRBD2,TRBV12-3/TRBV12-4,TGTGCCAGCGGACTAGCGGGAGCAGGAAATGAGCAGTTCTTC,CASGLAGAGNEQFF
few,TRBJ2-3,-,TRBV7-9,TGTGCCAGCAGCCCGACTAGTCCCCTCTCCGCGCAGTATTTT,CASSPTSPLSAQYF
many,TRBJ2-3,TRBD1,TRBV12-3/TRBV12-4,TGTGCCAGCAGCCCCCAGGGGGCGACGGGCACAGATACGCAGTATTTT,CASSPQGATGTDTQYF
few,TRBJ2-1,-,TRBV5-1,TGCGCCAGCGGGATGAGAAGCTCCTACAATGAGCAGTTCTTC,CASGMRSSYNEQFF
many,TRBJ2-3,-,TRBV29-1,TGCAGCGTTGGTGCCAGGGGTGGTAGCACAGATACGCAGTATTTT,CSVGARGGSTDTQYF
few,TRBJ1-1,TRBD1,TRBV5-6,TGTGCCAGCAGCCCCCGCCGGACAGGGAGGAGCACTGAAGCTTTCTTT,CASSPRRTGRSTEAFF
-,TRBJ2-3,TRBD2,TRBV6-1,TGTGCCAGCAGAGACGAGCTTACGGGAGGGCGCTCAGATACGCAGTATTTT,CASRDELTGGRSDTQYF
-,TRBJ2-7,TRBD1,TRBV7-2,TGTGCCAGCAGCTTAGTGACAGGGGCCGAGCAGTACTTC,CASSLVTGAEQYF
-,TRBJ2-7,-,TRBV28,TGTGCCAGCAGTCCTAGCCCTCTTGTCAGGGCCACCGACTCCTACGAGCAGTACTTC,CASSPSPLVRATDSYEQYF
many,TRBJ1-1,-,TRBV10-3,TGTGCCATCAGTGAGTCGGAGGATAACACTGAAGCTTTCTTT,CAISESEDNTEAFF
few,TRBJ1-1,TRBD1,TRBV6-1,TGTGCCAGCAGCCAGCGCGGGACAGGACAGATGAACACTGAAGCTTTCTTT,CASSQRGTGQMNTEAFF
-,TRBJ1-5,TRBD1,TRBV28,TGTGCCAGCAGTTTGTTAGGACAGGGGAATCAGCCCCAGCATTTT,CASSLLGQGNQPQHF
few,TRBJ1-2,TRBD1,TRBV5-8,TGTGCCAGCAGCTGGAAGGGACAGTCGGGCAGCTATGGCTACACCTTC,CASSWKGQSGSYGYTF
few,TRBJ2-7,-,TRBV7-2,TGTGCCAGCAGCCGAGCCCGGACCTACGAGCAGTACTTC,CASSRARTYEQYF
-,TRBJ1-2,-,TRBV6-2/TRBV6-3,TGTGCCAGCAACACCCGGACCCGAGATAACTATGGCTACACCTTC,CASNTRTRDNYGYTF
few,TRBJ2-7,TRBD1,TRBV7-9,TGTGCCAGCAGGCCAGGACAGGGCCAAACCTACGAGCAGTACTTC,CASRPGQGQTYEQYF
few,TRBJ2-1,TRBD1,TRBV4-1,TGCGCCAGCAGCCAAGTATTCCAGGGGGTATTAAATGAGCAGTTCTTC,CASSQVFQGVLNEQFF
many,TRBJ1-2,-,TRBV5-1,TGCGCCAGCAGCTTGGGCAGTCCTAACTATGGCTACACCTTC,CASSLGSPNYGYTF
few,TRBJ2-3,TRBD2,TRBV7-8,TGTGCCAGCAGCCCCGAAAGTGGACTAGCGGAAACAGATACGCAGTATTTT,CASSPESGLAETDTQYF
-,TRBJ2-1,-,TRBV24-1,TGTGCCACCAGTGATAATAATTGGGACGACAATGAGCAGTTCTTC,CATSDNNWDDNEQFF
-,TRBJ2-5,TRBD2,TRBV7-2,TGTGCCAGCAGCTTAGTCGGGGGGGCCCCAGAGACCCAGTACTTC,CASSLVGGAPETQYF
few,TRBJ2-2,TRBD1,TRBV20-1,TGCAGTGCTAGGGGACAGGGGCAGAACACCGGGGAGCTGTTTTTT,CSARGQGQNTGELFF
few,TRBJ2-7,TRBD1,TRBV10-3,TGTGCCATCAGCGACTCCGGGACAGGGTACGAGCAGTACTTC,CAISDSGTGYEQYF
-,TRBJ2-1,-,TRBV4-3,TGCGCCAGCAGCCAAGATTGGGGGGACTCTTACTCCTACAATGAGCAGTTCTTC,CASSQDWGDSYSYNEQFF
many,TRBJ1-2,-,TRBV12-3/TRBV12-4,TGTGCCAGCAGTCTGCAGGGTTCCCCGTCATATGGCTACACCTTC,CASSLQGSPSYGYTF
many,TRBJ2-1,-,TRBV5-5,TGTGCCAGCAGCCACTGGGGGGACGGGAGCTACAATGAGCAGTTCTTC,CASSHWGDGSYNEQFF
-,TRBJ1-5,TRBD1,TRBV7-2,TGTGCCAGCAGCTTAAACCGGGACAGGGGTGGTCCCCAGCATTTT,CASSLNRDRGGPQHF
-,TRBJ2-3,-,TRBV6-2/TRBV6-3,TGTGCCAGCAGTCGATACACCCTCCGTGTTACGCAGTATTTT,CASSRYTLRVTQYF
many,TRBJ1-5,-,TRBV12-3/TRBV12-4,TGTGCCAGCAGCCAGGCACCGGGGCAGCCCCAGCATTTT,CASSQAPGQPQHF
few,TRBJ1-1,-,TRBV5-5,TGTGCCAGCAGCCTAAAACAGGGAAACACTGAAGCTTTCTTT,CASSLKQGNTEAFF
few,TRBJ1-5,TRBD1,TRBV5-1,TGCGCCAGCAGCACCTCCTCGACAGGGTTTTTTCAGCCCCAGCATTTT,CASSTSSTGFFQPQHF
many,TRBJ2-1,TRBD2,TRBV4-3,TGCGCCAGCAGCCCTCGACTAGCGGGGGACCCCTACAATGAGCAGTTCTTC,CASSPRLAGDPYNEQFF
-,TRBJ2-4,TRBD2,TRBV5-1,TGCGCCAGCAGCTTGGAGCGAGGGAGGGGCATTCAGTACTTC,CASSLERGRGIQYF
many,TRBJ2-7,-,TRBV7-2,TGTGCCAGCAGCTTAGTATCCTCAGACTACGAGCAGTACTTC,CASSLVSSDYEQYF
many,TRBJ2-5,-,TRBV12-3/TRBV12-4,TGTGCCAGCAGGCGGGACTTAGAGACCCAGTACTTC,CASRRDLETQYF
-,TRBJ2-2,TRBD2,TRBV5-1,TGCGCCAGCAGCCTCGGACTAGCGGGGGGGATTACGAACACCGGGGAGCTGTTTTTT,CASSLGLAGGITNTGELFF
few,TRBJ2-1,TRBD2,TRBV11-2,TGTGCCAGCAGCTCCTGGACTAGCGGGGGGTACAATGAGCAGTTCTTC,CASSSWTSGGYNEQFF
-,TRBJ2-1,TRBD2,TRBV24-1,TGTGCCACCAGTGAGGGTGGGACTAGCGGGCGATTCAATGAGCAGTTCTTC,CATSEGGTSGRFNEQFF
-,TRBJ2-3,-,TRBV4-1,TGCGCCAGCAGCCAAGCCGCAAGAGTAGTCGGCACAGATACGCAGTATTTT,CASSQAARVVGTDTQYF